Each of the 29 T cell receptor beta chains below was sequenced from the same sample in a study of T-cell reconstitution after alpha-beta-depleted transplantation in children. Preparing the TCRbeta library involved the use of unique molecular identifiers. TCRdb processed the PCR reads anew with MiXCR; each CDR3 protein has one entry. The sample carries 540,000 or so distinct CDR3 sequences, under 30% recorded once. This material consisted of PBMCs, mostly from graft donor cells, taken 360 days after TCRalphabeta/CD19-depleted stem cell transplant. The origin of the receptors is a boy less than two years old who had a stem cell transplant for acute myeloid leukemia, so the T cells may come from the graft donor.

This clonotype was detected many times. The chain combines TRBV29-1 with TRBJ2-2, with TRBD2 identical over 9 bases. Germline V gene lookup returns CDR1 SQVTM and CDR2 ANQGSEA. CDR3 length equals 13 residues. With 5 bases clipped from V and 5 bases from J, the junction kept 3 bases outside the gene matches. The CDR3 sequence is CSVLAGGTGELFF. The DNA of the CDR3 is TGCAGCGTTTTGGCGGGGGGGACCGGGGAGCTGTTTTTT.

V and J are TRBV20-1 and TRBJ2-1; D not resolved. This CDR3 spans 9 amino acids. Deletions cut 3 bases from V and 9 bases from J, with 3 bases between. Germline CDR1 and CDR2: DFQATT and SNEGSKA (reference sequence). CDR3 sequence (DNA): TGCAGTGCTAGCGGTGAGCAGTTCTTC. Residues: CSASGEQFF.

The rearrangement uses TRBV20-1 and TRBJ2-7; D gene unclear. Per germline, CDR1 DFQATT and CDR2 SNEGSKA (reference sequence). V shed 3 bases and J shed 3 bases, with 18 bases lying between them. The CDR3 is 15 amino acids. The CDR3 sequence is CSASKPSAAYYEQYF. The CDR3 DNA is TGCAGTGCTAGTAAACCATCGGCGGCCTACTACGAGCAGTACTTC.

This clonotype was recorded many times. The chain recombines TRBV20-1 with TRBJ2-3; D is possibly TRBD1 or TRBD2 (5 bases each). Trimming stripped 6 bases from V and 2 bases from J, with 15 bases between. This CDR3 contains 14 residues. The germline gives CDR1 DFQATT, CDR2 SNEGSKA (reference sequence). CDR3: CSATMWGTTDTQYF. CDR3 sequence (DNA): TGCAGTGCGACTATGTGGGGGACCACAGATACGCAGTATTTT.

This clonotype was found many times. This chain connects TRBV20-1 to TRBJ2-3; D ambiguous. Trimming stripped 6 bases from V and 2 bases from J, with 9 bases between. In germline, CDR1 is DFQATT, CDR2 SNEGSKA (reference sequence). This CDR3 contains 12 residues. The CDR3: CSARTYTDTQYF. In DNA, the CDR3 is TGCAGTGCCCGGACCTACACAGATACGCAGTATTTT.

The chain combines TRBV28 with TRBJ2-7, with 9 bases identical to TRBD2. The germline V gene has CDR1 MDHEN and CDR2 SYDVKM. This CDR3 region has 17 residues. Losses at the gene ends were 4 bases for V and 2 bases for J; bases not matched to a gene: 12. The CDR3 bases are TGTGCCAGCAGTTCCCCTGAGGAGTTAGCGGGGGCCTACGAGCAGTACGTC. Translation gives CASSSPEELAGAYEQYV.

The genes are TRBV7-9 and TRBJ1-1; D remains ambiguous. CDR1 SEHNR and CDR2 FQNEAQ come from the germline V gene (reference sequence). The CDR3 has 15 amino acids. Deletions cut 1 base from V and 1 base from J, with 10 bases between. The CDR3 sequence is CASSLVAQSNTEAFF. For the CDR3, the DNA is TGTGCCAGCAGCTTAGTTGCGCAATCGAACACTGAAGCTTTCTTT.

The CDR3 DNA reads as TGCAGTGCTAGAGGGGTGGCAGGGGCCACTGAAGCTTTCTTT. Its translation is CSARGVAGATEAFF. The J gene is TRBJ1-1, the V gene TRBV20-1, with D perhaps TRBD1 (6 bases). The CDR3 runs to 14 residues. From germline, CDR1 is DFQATT and CDR2 SNEGSKA (reference sequence). V lost 1 base and J 4 bases, leaving 13 bases between the germline ends.

A remark on this clonotype: One base away lies a much larger clone, so this may be a sequencing read error. The chain recombines TRBV20-1 with TRBJ1-6; perhaps TRBD1 as D (5 bases). The CDR3 loop spans 16 amino acids. Germline V CDR1 and CDR2: DFQATT, SNEGSKA (reference sequence). The CDR3 DNA reads TGCTGTGCTAGAGTGGTCGGGGGTCGGTATAATTCACCCCTCCACTTT. Encoded protein: CCARVVGGRYNSPLHF.

The chain uses TRBV5-1 and TRBJ2-1, with D hard to call. Trimming removed 0 bases from V and 5 bases from J, with 9 bases in between. The CDR3 runs to 14 residues. Germline CDR1 SGHRS, CDR2 YFSETQ. The CDR3 spells CASSLARHNNEQFF. CDR3 coding DNA: TGCGCCAGCAGCTTGGCCCGTCACAACAATGAGCAGTTCTTC. Full variable domain (remainder filled in from reference TRBV5-1 and TRBJ2-1): KAGVTQTPRYLIKTRGQQVTLSCSPISGHRSVSWYQQTPGQGLQFLFEYFSETQRNKGNFPGRFSGRQFSNSRSEMNVSTLELGDSALYLCASSLARHNNEQFFGPGTRLTVL.

This clonotype was detected many times. The rearrangement joins TRBV6-5 to TRBJ2-2, with D tentatively TRBD1 (5 bases). Per germline, CDR1 MNHEY and CDR2 SVGAGI. V was trimmed by 8 bases and J by 2 bases, leaving 18 bases between them. The CDR3 extends over 16 amino acids. The CDR3: CASRNRGGINTGELFF. CDR3 nucleotide sequence: TGTGCCAGCCGAAATAGGGGTGGAATTAACACCGGGGAGCTGTTTTTT.

The CDR3 protein is CSAALTSGAHYEQYF. CDR3 in DNA: TGCAGTGCTGCACTGACTAGCGGGGCCCACTACGAGCAGTACTTC. The J gene is TRBJ2-7, the V gene TRBV20-1, with 11 bases matching TRBD2. CDR3 size: 15 residues. With 5 bases clipped from V and 3 bases from J, the junction kept 9 bases outside the gene matches. Germline values: CDR1 DFQATT, CDR2 SNEGSKA (reference sequence).

This clonotype was counted a single time. One end of the junction is discordant with germline, which a read error may explain. The chain joins TRBV12-3 or TRBV12-4 to TRBJ2-3; tentatively, D is TRBD2 (6 bases). This CDR3 region has 16 residues. The CDR3 DNA sequence: TGTGCCAGCAGTTTAGCGCCCGGGGGAAGCACAGATACGCGGTATTTT. Translated, it gives CASSLAPGGSTDTRYF.

This chain connects TRBV12-3 or TRBV12-4 to TRBJ2-7; D ambiguous. The CDR3 totals 15 residues. Between the trimmed V and J ends, which lost 3 bases and 0 bases, there was a span of 12 bases. In DNA form, the CDR3 reads TGTGCCAGCAGTTTTACTCTTCTCCCCTCCTACGAGCAGTACTTC. Its translation is CASSFTLLPSYEQYF.

V gene TRBV25-1 combines with J gene TRBJ1-4; D remains ambiguous. The CDR3 has 13 amino acids. Germline CDR1 reads MGHDK; CDR2 reads SYGVNS. V was trimmed by 6 bases and J by 2 bases, leaving 7 bases between them. This CDR3 is CASSEVTNEKLFF. In DNA form, the CDR3 reads TGTGCCAGCAGCGAAGTTACTAATGAAAAACTGTTTTTT. Full variable domain (outside the CDR3, taken from reference TRBV25-1 and TRBJ1-4): EADIYQTPRYLVIGTGKKITLECSQTMGHDKMYWYQQDPGMELHLIHYSYGVNSTEKGDLSSESTVSRIRTEHFPLTLESARPSHTSQYLCASSEVTNEKLFFGSGTQLSVL.

This clonotype was detected only a few times. The chain uses TRBV29-1 and TRBJ2-1, with 8 bases identical to TRBD1. Trimming cost V 4 bases and J 9 bases; bases outside gene matches: 8. Per the germline V gene, CDR1 is SQVTM and CDR2 is ANQGSEA. This CDR3 has 13 amino acids. CDR3 residues: CSVVGQGWGEQFF. CDR3 coding DNA: TGCAGCGTTGTAGGACAGGGTTGGGGTGAGCAGTTCTTC.

For this clonotype: The junction departs from the called germline gene at one end, perhaps through a read error. V usage is TRBV5-1 and J usage is TRBJ2-7; a weak D match, TRBD1 (6 bases). The length of the CDR3 is 15 residues. Germline V gives CDR1 SGHRS, CDR2 YFSETQ. DNA for the CDR3: TGTGCCAGCAGCTTAGGTGGGCAGGGGACCTACGAGCAGTACTTC. Amino acid sequence: CASSLGGQGTYEQYF.

In this sample, this clonotype turned up a few times. This chain joins TRBV5-6 and TRBJ2-3; 7 positions match TRBD2. V shed 4 bases and J 2 bases; nucleotides not matched to a gene: 7. The CDR3 spans 15 residues. In germline, CDR1 is SGHDT, CDR2 YYEEEE. The CDR3 loop is CASSLSGVNTDTQYF. Here the CDR3 DNA reads TGTGCCAGCAGCCTAAGCGGGGTCAACACAGATACGCAGTATTTT.

The gene calls are TRBV20-1 and TRBJ1-1; D call uncertain. The germline gives CDR1 DFQATT, CDR2 SNEGSKA (reference sequence). The CDR3 extends over 14 amino acids. V was cut by 1 base and J by 4 bases, with 13 bases left in between. The CDR3 spells CSARVPPGSTEAFF. The CDR3 coding sequence is TGCAGTGCTAGAGTTCCGCCTGGGAGCACTGAAGCTTTCTTT.

This clonotype was recorded a few times. In nucleotides, the CDR3 is TGTGCCAGCAGCCCCCGGACTAGCGCCGGATACGAGCAGTACGTC. It is translated as CASSPRTSAGYEQYV. The genes are TRBV13 and TRBJ2-7; TRBD2 matches 9 bases. CDR1 is PRHDT and CDR2 is FYEKMQ in the germline V gene (reference sequence). V dropped 5 bases and J dropped 4; count of bases not matched to a gene: 9. This CDR3 region has 15 residues.

V and J are TRBV20-1 and TRBJ1-5; tentatively, D is TRBD1 (5 bases). The ends were cut back, 5 bases at V and 2 bases at J, with 16 bases in the middle. The germline CDR1 and CDR2 sequences are DFQATT and SNEGSKA (reference sequence). The CDR3 is 15 amino acids. CDR3 DNA sequence: TGCAGTGCTGGCGATACGGGGCGCGGCAATCAGCCCCAGCATTTT. It specifies CSAGDTGRGNQPQHF.

This CDR3 is CASSVDEGRNQPQHF. Written as DNA, the CDR3 is TGTGCCAGCAGCGTAGATGAAGGGCGCAATCAGCCCCAGCATTTT. The chain joins TRBV9 to TRBJ1-5; no definite D call. CDR3 size: 15 residues. Germline assignment: CDR1 SGDLS and CDR2 YYNGEE. Trimming pared 0 bases from V and 2 bases from J, leaving 9 bases between. The entire variable domain, with the rest obtained from reference TRBV9 and TRBJ1-5, is as follows: DSGVTQTPKHLITATGQRVTLRCSPRSGDLSVYWYQQSLDQGLQFLIQYYNGEERAKGNILERFSAQQFPDLHSELNLSSLELGDSALYFCASSVDEGRNQPQHFGDGTRLSIL.

This clonotype has a count of ten or more. The rearrangement links TRBV6-5 to TRBJ2-7; D is unresolved. Trimming cost V 4 bases and J 7 bases, with 14 bases left between them. The CDR3 contains 13 residues. CDR1 and CDR2 (germline): MNHEY, SVGAGI. CDR3 residues: CASSSEDGREQYF. CDR3 in DNA: TGTGCCAGCAGTTCTGAGGACGGGCGAGAGCAGTACTTC.

This clonotype was seen repeatedly, ten times or more. The rearrangement uses TRBV20-1 and TRBJ1-6; 7 nucleotides line up with TRBD1. The CDR3 runs 16 residues. Germline CDR1 reads DFQATT; CDR2 reads SNEGSKA (reference sequence). Trimming took 0 bases from V and 5 from J; bases not matched to a gene: 7. CDR3 coding DNA: TGCAGTGCTAGAGATCCAACAGGGGCGAATAATTCACCCCTCCACTTT. Residues: CSARDPTGANNSPLHF.

The sample holds a few counts of this clonotype. This chain links TRBV20-1 with TRBJ1-1; D not certain. Germline assignment: CDR1 DFQATT and CDR2 SNEGSKA (reference sequence). This CDR3 comprises 11 residues. Trimming shortened V by 7 bases and J by 7 bases, and 13 bases separated the two germline ends. Here the CDR3 reads CSGPGHIEAFF. The DNA for the CDR3 is TGCAGTGGGCCCGGGCATATTGAAGCTTTCTTT.

This clonotype was seen a handful of times. This sequence joins TRBV29-1 and TRBJ1-1, with a weak D call TRBD1 (5 bases). V lost 4 bases and J lost 1, with 19 bases in between. Germline V gene sequence: CDR1 SQVTM, CDR2 ANQGSEA. The CDR3 covers 16 residues. This CDR3 reads CSVGRGGARENTEAFF. For the CDR3, the DNA is TGCAGCGTTGGGAGGGGCGGTGCCAGAGAGAACACTGAAGCTTTCTTT.

At least ten counts were recorded for this clonotype. The J gene is TRBJ1-2, the V gene TRBV7-2; the D gene is possibly TRBD1 (6 bases). Germline assignment: CDR1 SGHTA and CDR2 FQGNSA. The germline V and J ends were trimmed by 1 base and 4 bases, with 13 bases remaining between them. The CDR3 covers 15 residues. This CDR3 is CASSLVGQSPYGYTF. The CDR3 DNA is TGTGCCAGCAGCTTAGTTGGACAGAGCCCCTATGGCTACACCTTC.

This clonotype was observed a few times. The V and J genes are TRBV29-1 and TRBJ2-7; 9 positions match TRBD1. The CDR3 extends over 13 amino acids. Germline trimming cut 5 bases from V and 5 bases from J; bases unmatched to any gene: 7. The germline gives CDR1 SQVTM, CDR2 ANQGSEA. The CDR3 DNA follows: TGCAGCGTTACTGGGACAGGGAGCCACGAGCAGTACTTC. Residues: CSVTGTGSHEQYF.

The chain carries TRBV12-3 or TRBV12-4 and TRBJ1-2; the match to TRBD1 covers 7 bases. CDR3 length: 11 residues. With 6 bases clipped from V and 10 bases from J, the junction kept 5 bases outside the gene matches. The CDR3 DNA reads TGTGCCAGCAGGACAGGGATAGCCTACACCTTC. Translated, it gives CASRTGIAYTF.